The T cell receptor beta chain under discussion was sequenced for a study of cytotoxic CD8 clonotypes in ibrutinib-treated CLL (dated by TCRdb to the early 2020s). Background on the whole study: In this cohort, some 16 patients were treatment-naive and under 13 were relapsed/refractory, while around 18 had unmutated IGHV. Every remission and progressive disease sample was obtained while ibrutinib was still being received by the patients. Response samples were taken after a median of roughly eleven months on treatment, ranging from roughly 6 to 36 months. Responses were partial in some 24 patients and complete in 2; after median about 5.5 years follow-up, around 15 stayed in remission and some twelve progressed. Of the approximately 91 people in the trial, about two dozen had longitudinal samples available. On average, each sample had 255,043 productive templates and tens of thousands of productive rearrangements. Cryopreserved peripheral blood mononuclear cells were obtained prior to treatment, at the time of response, and at either disease progression or sustained remission.

Findings and caveats that apply to the study as a whole: Sustained-remission and progressing patients did not have matched sampling times, and lymph node repertoires were not examined. Public clonotypes were rare and either shrank or stayed stable during treatment, and the rise in clonality at ibrutinib response reflected expansion of private clonotypes. At ibrutinib response clonality went up, during sustained remission it held steady, and at progression it dropped back toward baseline. Baseline clonality exceeded that of age-matched healthy donors and correlated strongly with circulating CD8+ T-cell counts.

A MiSeq instrument was used for deep resolution sequencing, which targeted depths ranging from 1 in 1 million up to 1 in 200,000 T cells, with coverage averaging 10x for each clonotype. The immunoSEQ hsTCRB Kit was used to generate TCR beta libraries. The study's processing was this. Data were analyzed with ImmunoSEQ Data Assistant and ImmunoSEQ Analyzer, with V, D and J genes assigned per IMGT definitions. Clonality, which ranges from 0 to 1, was calculated by subtracting the normalized Shannon entropy of productive rearrangement frequencies from one. Only overrepresented clonotypes making up at least 0.05% of the repertoire of each patient were included in the public clonotype analysis. Roughly 13 age-matched healthy donor repertoires from immuneACCESS were used as controls for clonality. TCRdb's version of the immuneACCESS table is confined to in-frame rearrangements and falls short of the full clone set. An unresolved V gene accounts for under half of the shortfall where checked; the remainder is of unknown origin. V and J calls and clone size are as listed in that table; D and trimming were resolved from the DNA. In all, the sample holds 110,000 to 150,000 clones, and more than 75% of those were seen once. The biggest ten clones account for about 5% of the sample.

Including the terminal cysteine and phenylalanine, the CDR3 comprises 14 residues. Only the CDR3 part of the read is kept: 42 bases, read in frame from the first base. V loses 8 bases at its end and J loses 3 bases; junction bases beyond the gene matches: 8. The germline V gene (reference sequence) gives CDR1 as MNHEY and CDR2 as SMNVEV. In the paper's terms, the time point label means: 24 months on ibrutinib. For TCR beta library preparation, roughly 2.1 micrograms of genomic DNA were isolated from cryopreserved PBMCs. High-throughput TCR beta sequencing was performed on longitudinal blood samples from CLL patients receiving ibrutinib monotherapy. The patients were enrolled in a single-center, open-label phase 2 trial of ibrutinib monotherapy. This clone occurred a few times. Its antigen is unknown. Per-nucleotide qualities are absent, and no much larger clonotype sits a single base away.

This chain is built from TRBV27 and TRBJ1-2, and TRBD1 aligns with 8 junction nucleotides. The sequencing here drew on PBMCs, taken after 24 months of ibrutinib treatment. The TCR was taken from a human donor with chronic lymphocytic leukemia. DNA sequence: TGTGCCAGCCGGACAGGGTATTCCGACTATGGCTACACCTTC. This gives the protein CASRTGYSDYGYTF.